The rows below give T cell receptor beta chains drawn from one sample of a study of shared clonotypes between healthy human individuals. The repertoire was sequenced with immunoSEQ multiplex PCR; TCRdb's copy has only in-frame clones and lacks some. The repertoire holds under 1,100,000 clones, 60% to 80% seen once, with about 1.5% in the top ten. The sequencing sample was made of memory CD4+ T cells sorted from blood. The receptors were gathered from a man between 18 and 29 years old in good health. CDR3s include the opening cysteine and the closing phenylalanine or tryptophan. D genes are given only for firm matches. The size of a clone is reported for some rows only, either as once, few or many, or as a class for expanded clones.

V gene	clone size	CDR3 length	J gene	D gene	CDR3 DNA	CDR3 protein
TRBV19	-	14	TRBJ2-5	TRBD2	TGTGCCAGTAGCTCTAGCGGGGGACAAGAGACCCAGTACTTC	CASSSSGGQETQYF
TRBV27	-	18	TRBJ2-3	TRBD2	TGTGCCAGCACCAAAAAGGCGTCGGGACTATCCAGGGCAGATACGCAGTATTTT	CASTKKASGLSRADTQYF
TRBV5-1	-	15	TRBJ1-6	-	TGCGCCAGCAGCCTAGGGGACGGTAAAAATTCACCCCTCCACTTT	CASSLGDGKNSPLHF
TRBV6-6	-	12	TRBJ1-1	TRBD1	TGTGCCAGCACTGTACAGGGGGGGGAAGCTTTCTTT	CASTVQGGEAFF
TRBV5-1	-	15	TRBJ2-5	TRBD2	TGCGCCAGCAGCCGTACTAGCGGGGGTTTGGAGACCCAGTACTTC	CASSRTSGGLETQYF
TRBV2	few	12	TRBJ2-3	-	TGTGCCAGCAGACTGGAGACAGATACGCAGTATTTT	CASRLETDTQYF
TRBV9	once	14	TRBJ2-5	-	TGTGCCAGCAGCGGAGGACGGACCCAAGAGACCCAGTACTTC	CASSGGRTQETQYF
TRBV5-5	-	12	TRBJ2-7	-	TGTGCCAGCAGCTTGACAGGGATAGAGCAGTACTTC	CASSLTGIEQYF
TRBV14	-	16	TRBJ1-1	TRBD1	TGTGCCAGCAGCCAGACCGGGACAGGGCGTTGGACTGAAGCTTTCTTT	CASSQTGTGRWTEAFF
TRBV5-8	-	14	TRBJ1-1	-	TGTGCCAGCAGCTTGGACAGGGTGAGGACTGAAGCTTTCTTT	CASSLDRVRTEAFF
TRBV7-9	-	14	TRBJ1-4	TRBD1	TGTGCCAGCAGCTTAGGACAGGGGGATGAAAAACTGTTTTTT	CASSLGQGDEKLFF
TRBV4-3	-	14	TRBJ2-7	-	TGCGCCAGCAGCCAAGAGGCGGGGCCCTACGAGCAGTACTTC	CASSQEAGPYEQYF
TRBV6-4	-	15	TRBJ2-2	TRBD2	TGTGCCAGCAGTGATCAAGCGGGAGTGGTCGGGGAGCTGTTTTTT	CASSDQAGVVGELFF
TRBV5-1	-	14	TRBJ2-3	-	TGCGCCAGCAGCTCTTCACCCAGCACAGATACGCAGTATTTT	CASSSSPSTDTQYF
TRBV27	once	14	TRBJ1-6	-	TGTGCCAGCGGGGGCGTTCCTTGGAATTCACCCCTCCACTTT	CASGGVPWNSPLHF
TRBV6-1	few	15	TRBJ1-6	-	TGTGCCAGCAGTGAAGGGGAACTAAGGTATTCACCCCTCCACTTT	CASSEGELRYSPLHF
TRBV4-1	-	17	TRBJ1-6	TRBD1	TGCGCCAGCAGCCAAGATCCTCCGGGACAGGGTTATTCACCCCTCCACTTT	CASSQDPPGQGYSPLHF